A selection of T cell receptor beta chains follows, all from one sample in a study of T cell changes during pregnancy in multiple sclerosis. The repertoire was sequenced with immunoSEQ multiplex PCR; TCRdb's copy has only in-frame clones and lacks some. The sample has about 48,000 clones; 92% are singletons. Source: CD4+ T cells from peripheral blood mononuclear cells, taken in the second trimester of pregnancy. These receptors were taken from a female donor in good health, enrolled as a control in a pregnancy study. Each CDR3 is given with its conserved first and last residue. The D gene is left open where the match is weak. The size field is filled for only some rows; it gives once, few, many or a size class.

abundance | j_gene | v_gene | d_gene | CDR3aa | CDR3nt
NA | TRBJ2-5 | TRBV6-5 | TRBD2 | CASSYLAGGRETQYF | TGTGCCAGCAGTTATTTAGCGGGGGGGCGTGAGACCCAGTACTTC
NA | TRBJ2-1 | TRBV6-6 | NA | CASLWGVHEQFF | TGTGCCAGCTTGTGGGGGGTTCATGAGCAGTTCTTC
once | TRBJ1-5 | TRBV18 | TRBD1 | CASSSGTGGTNQPQHF | TGTGCCAGCTCGTCCGGGACAGGGGGCACCAATCAGCCCCAGCATTTT
NA | TRBJ2-1 | TRBV7-3 | TRBD2 | CASSLGLAGNNEQFF | TGTGCCAGCAGCTTAGGACTAGCGGGCAACAATGAGCAGTTCTTC
NA | TRBJ2-5 | TRBV19 | NA | CASTSLGGPSGQETQYF | TGTGCCAGTACCTCCCTAGGGGGACCTAGCGGCCAAGAGACCCAGTACTTC
NA | TRBJ2-7 | TRBV4-2 | NA | CASSQALEGGGPEQYF | TGTGCCAGCAGCCAAGCCCTCGAGGGGGGAGGGCCCGAGCAGTACTTC
NA | TRBJ2-1 | TRBV6-1 | TRBD1 | CASSATSGQGWYEQFF | TGTGCCAGCAGTGCAACCTCGGGACAGGGGTGGTATGAGCAGTTCTTC
few | TRBJ1-1 | TRBV30 | NA | CAWWRRLNTEAFF | TGTGCCTGGTGGAGAAGGCTGAACACTGAAGCTTTCTTT
NA | TRBJ1-2 | TRBV7-2 | NA | CASSPEGANYGYTF | TGTGCCAGCAGCCCTGAGGGGGCTAACTATGGCTACACCTTC
once | TRBJ2-7 | TRBV29-1 | TRBD2 | CSVVTSSSYEQYF | TGCAGCGTTGTGACTAGCTCTTCCTACGAGCAGTACTTC
NA | TRBJ2-3 | TRBV6-5 | TRBD2 | CASGWAGGGGTDTQYF | TGTGCCAGCGGTTGGGCGGGAGGGGGGGGCACAGATACGCAGTATTTT
NA | TRBJ1-3 | TRBV6-1 | NA | CASMWQDSGNTIYF | TGTGCCAGCATGTGGCAGGACTCTGGAAACACCATATATTTT
few | TRBJ1-2 | TRBV9 | NA | CASTPGTRSGYTF | TGTGCCAGCACACCAGGGACTCGGAGTGGCTACACCTTC
NA | TRBJ1-1 | TRBV25-1 | TRBD1 | CASRKQGNEAFF | TGTGCCAGCAGGAAACAGGGGAATGAAGCTTTCTTT
NA | TRBJ2-5 | TRBV2 | NA | CASIGAKGRQETQYF | TGTGCCAGCATAGGGGCGAAGGGGCGGCAAGAGACCCAGTACTTC
once | TRBJ1-1 | TRBV20-1 | NA | CSARANTEAFF | TGCAGTGCTAGGGCTAACACTGAAGCTTTCTTT
NA | TRBJ2-2 | TRBV11-3 | TRBD1 | CASSRQGAGTGELFF | TGTGCCAGCAGCCGACAGGGGGCAGGCACCGGGGAGCTGTTTTTT
once | TRBJ1-6 | TRBV18 | TRBD1 | CASATGNNSPLHF | TGTGCCAGCGCGACAGGGAATAATTCACCCCTCCACTTT
NA | TRBJ1-2 | TRBV7-9 | TRBD1 | CASSLGQGDGYTF | TGTGCCAGCAGCTTAGGACAGGGTGATGGCTACACCTTC
NA | TRBJ2-5 | TRBV27 | NA | CASSFGGSPETQYF | TGTGCCAGCAGTTTTGGGGGGTCCCCAGAGACCCAGTACTTC
medium-sized | TRBJ2-2 | TRBV5-6 | NA | CASSLALDTGELFF | TGTGCCAGCAGCTTGGCGCTAGACACCGGGGAGCTGTTTTTT
once | TRBJ2-7 | TRBV27 | NA | CASSLGPGISYEQYF | TGTGCCAGCAGTTTAGGCCCGGGAATCTCCTACGAGCAGTACTTC
NA | TRBJ2-7 | TRBV6-5 | NA | CASSYRSNSYEQYF | TGTGCCAGCAGTTACCGCAGTAACTCCTACGAGCAGTACTTC
NA | TRBJ2-7 | TRBV18 | NA | CASSPTPPGSGYEQYF | TGTGCCAGCTCACCAACTCCCCCCGGTTCGGGGTACGAGCAGTACTTC
NA | TRBJ2-1 | TRBV7-3 | TRBD2 | CASSLTREAPDEQFF | TGTGCCAGCAGCTTAACACGGGAGGCCCCCGATGAGCAGTTCTTC
NA | TRBJ1-5 | TRBV14 | TRBD1 | CASSRIIRDRGSEGNQPQHF | TGTGCCAGCAGCCGTATAATCCGGGACAGGGGGAGTGAAGGGAATCAGCCCCAGCATTTT
NA | TRBJ2-1 | TRBV11-2 | NA | CASSSSPRDEQFF | TGTGCCAGCAGCAGTTCCCCGAGGGATGAGCAGTTCTTC
NA | TRBJ2-2 | TRBV19 | NA | CASSKSAPGELFF | TGTGCCAGTAGTAAGTCTGCGCCCGGGGAGCTGTTTTTT
NA | TRBJ2-7 | TRBV6-5 | TRBD1 | CASKRTGSSYEQYF | TGTGCCAGCAAACGGACAGGGAGCTCCTACGAGCAGTACTTC
NA | TRBJ2-1 | TRBV12-5 | TRBD2 | CASGPGLAVGEQFF | TGTGCTAGTGGCCCGGGACTAGCGGTCGGTGAGCAGTTCTTC
once | TRBJ1-1 | TRBV29-1 | NA | CSVEDLGLRAEAFF | TGCAGCGTTGAAGATCTGGGACTAAGGGCTGAAGCTTTCTTT
NA | TRBJ2-1 | TRBV5-1 | TRBD2 | CASSLALAGRYNEQFF | TGCGCCAGCAGCTTGGCCCTAGCGGGTCGGTACAATGAGCAGTTCTTC
NA | TRBJ1-4 | TRBV28 | NA | CATSGKGSEKLFF | TGTGCCACCAGTGGGAAAGGGAGTGAAAAACTGTTTTTT
NA | TRBJ1-2 | TRBV5-5 | NA | CASSTGQYGYTF | TGTGCCAGCAGTACCGGACAGTATGGCTACACCTTC
NA | TRBJ2-5 | TRBV5-4 | TRBD1 | CASSSPGQGGETQYF | TGTGCCAGCAGCTCTCCGGGACAGGGAGGAGAGACCCAGTACTTC
NA | TRBJ2-2 | TRBV11-2 | TRBD1 | CASSPRDRFSLGELFF | TGTGCCAGCAGCCCCCGGGACAGGTTCTCCTTAGGGGAGCTGTTTTTT
NA | TRBJ2-1 | TRBV5-8 | NA | CASSFQRTSPRVEQFF | TGTGCCAGCAGCTTCCAGCGGACGTCTCCTAGGGTTGAGCAGTTCTTC
NA | TRBJ1-1 | TRBV10-3 | NA | CATYSGKMNTEAFF | TGTGCCACCTATTCAGGAAAGATGAACACTGAAGCTTTCTTT
once | TRBJ1-2 | TRBV28 | NA | CASSLAGDGYTF | TGTGCCAGCAGTTTAGCAGGGGATGGCTACACCTTC
NA | TRBJ2-5 | TRBV2 | TRBD1 | CASRSDRGAQETQYF | TGTGCCAGCAGGTCGGACAGGGGCGCCCAAGAGACCCAGTACTTC
NA | TRBJ2-3 | TRBV5-1 | TRBD2 | CASSLVLAGGLDTQYF | TGCGCCAGCAGCTTGGTACTAGCGGGAGGGCTGGATACGCAGTATTTT
once | TRBJ2-3 | TRBV10-3 | NA | CAISESGRIYTQYF | TGTGCCATCAGTGAATCGGGTCGCATATATACGCAGTATTTT
NA | TRBJ2-1 | TRBV28 | TRBD2 | CASSLIGRLGENEQFF | TGTGCCAGCAGTTTAATCGGGAGGCTCGGGGAAAATGAGCAGTTCTTC
NA | TRBJ1-1 | TRBV7-6 | NA | CASSFSGRDTEAFF | TGTGCCAGCAGCTTTAGCGGCAGGGACACTGAAGCTTTCTTT
NA | TRBJ1-1 | TRBV28 | NA | CASSLGRVTEAFF | TGTGCCAGCAGTTTGGGCAGGGTGACTGAAGCTTTCTTT
NA | TRBJ2-1 | TRBV5-1 | NA | CASSLVLAEGGEQFF | TGCGCCAGCAGCTTGGTCCTAGCAGAGGGCGGGGAGCAGTTCTTC
once | TRBJ2-5 | TRBV4-1 | NA | CASSQDPGEETQYF | TGCGCCAGCAGCCAAGATCCGGGGGAAGAGACCCAGTACTTC
NA | TRBJ1-1 | TRBV15 | NA | CATSRDRVLSTEAFF | TGTGCCACCAGCAGAGACAGGGTGTTGAGCACTGAAGCTTTCTTT
NA | TRBJ2-3 | TRBV25-1 | TRBD2 | CASSHLAGGTDTQYF | TGTGCCAGCAGTCATCTAGCGGGAGGGACAGATACGCAGTATTTT
NA | TRBJ2-1 | TRBV28 | TRBD2 | CASSFSGLAGENEQFF | TGTGCCAGCAGTTTCTCGGGACTAGCGGGAGAAAATGAGCAGTTCTTC